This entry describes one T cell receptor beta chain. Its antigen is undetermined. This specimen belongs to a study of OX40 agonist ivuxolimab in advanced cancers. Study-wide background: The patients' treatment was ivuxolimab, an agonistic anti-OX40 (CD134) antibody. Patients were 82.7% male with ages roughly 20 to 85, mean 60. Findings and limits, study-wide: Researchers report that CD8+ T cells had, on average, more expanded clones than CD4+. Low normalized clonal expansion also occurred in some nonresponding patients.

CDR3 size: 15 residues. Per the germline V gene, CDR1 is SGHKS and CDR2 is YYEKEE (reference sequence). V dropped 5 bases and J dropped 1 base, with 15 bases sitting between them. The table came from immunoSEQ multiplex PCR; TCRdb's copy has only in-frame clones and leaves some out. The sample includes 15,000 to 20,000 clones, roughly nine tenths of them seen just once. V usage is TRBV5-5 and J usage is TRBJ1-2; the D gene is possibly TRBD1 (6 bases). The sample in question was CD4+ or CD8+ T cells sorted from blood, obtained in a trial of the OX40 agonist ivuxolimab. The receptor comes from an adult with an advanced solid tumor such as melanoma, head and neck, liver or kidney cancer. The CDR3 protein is CASSYRDNGNYGYTF. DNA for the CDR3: TGTGCCAGCAGTTACCGGGACAACGGTAACTATGGCTACACCTTC.